This TCR beta chain stems from a study of cytomegalovirus exposure and HLA in healthy donors. General observations from the study: Immune exposure information comprised only CMV serostatus. In presence/absence analyses, roughly uniform sequencing depth across donors was assumed. The listing of approximately 160 TCR beta chains classed them as cytomegalovirus-associated. Most observed TCR sequences were rare, whereas some public TCRs were detected in many donors.

On this clone itself: Its antigen is not identified.

This CDR3 comprises 15 residues. V lost 6 bases and J lost 5, with 19 bases in between. The germline gives CDR1 MDHEN, CDR2 SYDVKM. PCR employed 60 Vbeta and 13 Jbeta primers. Repertoires were generated with immunoSEQ multiplex PCR, while TCRdb's copy carries only in-frame clones and drops some. The sample comprises 210,000 or so clones, about 83% of which are singletons, and approximately 1.5% rests with the top ten. Material: PBMCs. The chain has TRBV28 and TRBJ1-2; perhaps TRBD1 as D (5 bases). The source of this sequence is a girl aged 10 to 17 in good health and CMV-seronegative. CDR3: CASSLGVGGSYGYTF. As DNA, the CDR3 is TGTGCCAGCAGCTTAGGGGTGGGGGGGAGTTATGGCTACACCTTC.